This section outlines one TCR beta chain sequence together with its context. The data were obtained in a study of blood T cell repertoires in COVID-19. The CDR3 is 13 residues long. Germline CDR1 is MDHEN and CDR2 is SYDVKM. V gave up 7 bases and J gave up 1 base; unmatched junction bases: 2. Authors' processing steps: Researchers report that nucleated cell counts were estimated from reference gene primer amplification. Generated by immunoSEQ multiplex PCR, the TCRdb table keeps only in-frame clones and is missing some. V and J calls and clone size are as listed in that table; D and trimming were resolved from the DNA. The sample carries some 97,000 clones, 80% recorded once.

The receptor's source is a woman in her seventies with acute or convalescent COVID-19. J is TRBJ2-3 and V is TRBV28, with TRBD2 matching over 7 bases. Sequences were obtained from peripheral blood. CDR3 protein: CASNSGGTDTQYF. CDR3 nucleotides: TGTGCCAGCAACAGCGGGGGCACAGATACGCAGTATTTT.